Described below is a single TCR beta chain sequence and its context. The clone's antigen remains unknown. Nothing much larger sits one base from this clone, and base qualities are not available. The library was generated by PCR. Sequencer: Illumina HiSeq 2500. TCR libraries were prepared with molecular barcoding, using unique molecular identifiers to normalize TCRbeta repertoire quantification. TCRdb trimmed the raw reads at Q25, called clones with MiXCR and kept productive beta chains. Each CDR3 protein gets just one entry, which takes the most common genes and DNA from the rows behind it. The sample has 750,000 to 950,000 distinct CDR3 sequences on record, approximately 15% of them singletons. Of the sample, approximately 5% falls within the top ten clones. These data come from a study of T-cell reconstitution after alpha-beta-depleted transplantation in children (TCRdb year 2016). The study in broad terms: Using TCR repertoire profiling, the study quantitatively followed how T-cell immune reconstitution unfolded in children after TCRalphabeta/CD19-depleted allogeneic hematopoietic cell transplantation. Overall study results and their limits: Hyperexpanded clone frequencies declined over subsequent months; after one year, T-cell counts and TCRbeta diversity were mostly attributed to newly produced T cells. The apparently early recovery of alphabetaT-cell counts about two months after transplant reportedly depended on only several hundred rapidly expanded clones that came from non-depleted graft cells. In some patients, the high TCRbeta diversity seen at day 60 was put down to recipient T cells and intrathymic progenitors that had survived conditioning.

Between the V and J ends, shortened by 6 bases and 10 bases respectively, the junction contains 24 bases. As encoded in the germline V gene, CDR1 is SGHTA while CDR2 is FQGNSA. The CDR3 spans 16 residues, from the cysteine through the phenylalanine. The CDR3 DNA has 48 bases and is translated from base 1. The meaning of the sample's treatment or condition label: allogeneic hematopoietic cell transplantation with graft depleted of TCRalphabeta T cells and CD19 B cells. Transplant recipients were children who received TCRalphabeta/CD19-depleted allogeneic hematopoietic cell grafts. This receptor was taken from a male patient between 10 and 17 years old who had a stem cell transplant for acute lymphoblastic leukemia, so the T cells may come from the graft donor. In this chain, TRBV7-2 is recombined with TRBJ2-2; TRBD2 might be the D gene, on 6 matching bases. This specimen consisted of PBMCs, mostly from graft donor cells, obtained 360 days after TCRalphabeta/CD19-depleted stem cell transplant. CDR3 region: CASRLTPLSGSPELFF. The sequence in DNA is TGTGCCAGCAGATTAACCCCATTAAGCGGGTCACCGGAGCTGTTTTTT.